Reported below is one TCR beta chain. Molecular barcoding with unique molecular identifiers was used for the TCRbeta library. TCRdb ran MiXCR on the PCR reads and lists one entry per CDR3 protein. Seen here are over 300,000 distinct CDR3 sequences, around a tenth observed once, and the top ten hold approximately 2.3%. These data come from a study of T-cell reconstitution after alpha-beta-depleted transplantation in children. This CDR3 contains 15 residues. Germline V lookup: CDR1 SQVTM, CDR2 ANQGSEA. The ends lost 5 bases at V and 4 bases at J; junction bases unmatched: 9. V gene TRBV29-1 combines with J gene TRBJ1-3; 9 bases are shared with TRBD1. The material sequenced was PBMCs from the stem cell graft donor, taken from the stem cell graft. The source is a human donor who donated a stem cell graft to a child with acute lymphoblastic leukemia. The CDR3 DNA follows: TGCAGCGTTACCCTACAGGGGGCGCAGGGAAACACCATATATTTT. Translating gives CSVTLQGAQGNTIYF.